These 2 T cell receptor beta chains came from one sample sequenced in a study of CD8+CD57+ T cells in acquired aplastic anemia. TCR beta VDJ combinations and CDR3 sequences were profiled from genomic DNA. TCRdb recomputed calls from the reads with MiXCR, one row per CDR3 protein. The data show fewer than 300,000 distinct CDR3 sequences, around 82% seen once. Before being chosen for sequencing, patients had shown CD8+CD57+ cell expansion by flow cytometry. The sequenced sample was sorted CD4+, CD8+, or CD8+CD57+ T cells (not recorded which) from PBMCs. All receptors come from a human donor with aplastic anemia.

This clonotype appeared once. The rearrangement joins TRBV6-2 or TRBV6-3 to TRBJ2-3, with a weak D call TRBD2 (5 bases). Trimming removed 6 bases at V and 2 bases at J, with 21 bases between. The CDR3 covers 17 residues. Per the germline V gene, CDR1 is MNHEY and CDR2 is SVGEGT. The CDR3 sequence is CASSTGRGSPHTDTQYF. CDR3 DNA sequence: TGTGCCAGCAGCACCGGACGGGGATCGCCGCACACAGATACGCAGTATTTT.

CDR3 DNA sequence: TGTGCCAGCAGCTTTCATCCAGACGTCTACGAGCAGTACTTC. It is translated as CASSFHPDVYEQYF. This rearrangement joins TRBV11-3 to TRBJ2-7, with D unresolved. Germline V gene data show CDR1 as SGHNT and CDR2 as YENEEA. The CDR3 length is 14 residues. Trimming took off 3 bases at V and 3 bases at J, with 12 bases between the two ends.